The 23 T cell receptor beta chains in this list originate from one sample, sequenced in a study of cytomegalovirus exposure and HLA in healthy donors. Assay used: immunoSEQ multiplex PCR; TCRdb lists only in-frame clones, some missing. The repertoire holds approximately 100,000 clones, with around 90% as singletons. Sequences were obtained from PBMCs. The receptors come from a young woman in good health and CMV-seropositive.

The chain is built from TRBV7-9 and TRBJ1-1; D not certain. Germline CDR1 and CDR2: SEHNR and FQNEAQ (reference sequence). The CDR3 sequence is 11 residues long. Trimming took off 5 bases at V and 4 bases at J, with 5 bases between the two ends. The DNA for the CDR3 is TGTGCCAGCAGCGCGAGCACTGAAGCTTTCTTT. This translates into CASSASTEAFF.

This CDR3 is CASSIAGNYGYTF. The CDR3 coding sequence is TGTGCCAGTAGTATAGCGGGGAACTATGGCTACACCTTC. The chain employs TRBV19 and TRBJ1-2, with D unresolved. The CDR3 runs 13 residues. In germline, CDR1 is LNHDA, CDR2 SQIVND (reference sequence). Between the trimmed V and J ends, which lost 1 base and 2 bases, there was a span of 5 bases.

V gene TRBV28 combines with J gene TRBJ2-7; D is perhaps TRBD2 (6 bases). Germline assignment: CDR1 MDHEN and CDR2 SYDVKM. This CDR3 contains 13 residues. Trimming cost V 7 bases and J 0 bases, with 10 bases left between them. The CDR3 DNA reads TGTGCCAGCAATCCCGGGAGCTCCTACGAGCAGTACGTC. As protein: CASNPGSSYEQYV.

The chain's CDR3 is CASSLGGTGAYEQYV. For the CDR3, the DNA is TGTGCCAGCAGCTTAGGTGGGACAGGGGCCTACGAGCAGTACGTC. The gene calls are TRBV7-2 and TRBJ2-7; 10 bases line up with TRBD1. Looked up from germline, CDR1 is SGHTA and CDR2 is FQGNSA. This CDR3 has 15 residues. The J segment lost 2 bases and the V segment lost 1 base, leaving 2 bases of the junction unmatched.

The V gene is TRBV2, the J gene TRBJ1-2; D perhaps matches TRBD1 (6 bases). The CDR3 covers 14 residues. The ends were cut back, 4 bases at V and 3 bases at J, with 12 bases in the middle. Germline V gene sequence: CDR1 SNHLY, CDR2 FYNNEI. The CDR3 region is CASSGVGGDYGYTF. The CDR3 DNA sequence: TGTGCCAGCAGTGGTGTAGGGGGGGACTATGGCTACACCTTC.

The rearrangement uses TRBV19 and TRBJ1-6; 9 bases line up with TRBD1. Germline assignment: CDR1 LNHDA and CDR2 SQIVND (reference sequence). This CDR3 is 15 amino acids long. The ends lost 3 bases at V and 10 bases at J; junction bases unmatched: 7. The CDR3: CASSISGTGNSPLHF. CDR3 coding DNA: TGTGCCAGTAGTATCTCCGGGACAGGGAACTCACCCCTCCACTTT.

The chain carries TRBV7-9 and TRBJ1-3, with TRBD1 identical over 7 bases. The CDR3 sequence is 14 residues long. V shed 6 bases and J 2 bases; nucleotides not matched to a gene: 4. The germline V gene encodes CDR1 SEHNR and CDR2 FQNEAQ (reference sequence). This CDR3 reads CASRSDRAGNTIYF. CDR3 DNA sequence: TGTGCCAGCAGGTCCGACAGGGCTGGAAACACCATATATTTT.

The rearrangement links TRBV11-3 to TRBJ2-5, with D possibly being TRBD2 (6 bases). There are 14 residues in the CDR3. V lost 5 bases and J lost 1, with 11 bases in between. In germline, CDR1 is SGHNT, CDR2 YENEEA. The CDR3 region is CASSPGGSQETQYF. The CDR3 DNA sequence: TGTGCCAGCAGCCCCGGGGGAAGCCAAGAGACCCAGTACTTC.

This chain links TRBV5-5 with TRBJ2-7, with D perhaps TRBD2 (8 bases). CDR3 size: 15 residues. Trimming left V 2 bases short and J 6 bases short, with 18 bases between. The germline gives CDR1 SGHKS, CDR2 YYEKEE (reference sequence). The CDR3 DNA reads TGTGCCAGCAGCTTTAGCGGGACAGCCCCCTCCGAGCAGTACTTC. Protein product: CASSFSGTAPSEQYF. Combining the CDR3 with reference TRBV5-5 and TRBJ2-7 gives the whole variable domain DAGVTQSPTHLIKTRGQQVTLRCSPISGHKSVSWYQQVLGQGPQFIFQYYEKEERGRGNFPDRFSARQFPNYSSELNVNALLLGDSALYLCASSFSGTAPSEQYFGPGTRLTVT.

V is TRBV6-5 and J is TRBJ2-3, with 9 positions matching TRBD2. This CDR3 contains 16 residues. CDR1 and CDR2 (germline): MNHEY, SVGAGI. With 4 bases clipped from V and 0 bases from J, the junction kept 5 bases outside the gene matches. The CDR3 region is CASSSRAGGSTDTQYF. In nucleotides, the CDR3 is TGTGCCAGCAGTTCCCGAGCGGGGGGTAGCACAGATACGCAGTATTTT.

J is TRBJ2-1 and V is TRBV27; 9 bases match TRBD2. The V and J ends lost 2 bases and 7 bases, in that order; junction bases with no gene match: 3. The CDR3 runs to 14 residues. Germline-derived CDR1 and CDR2 are MNHEY and SMNVEV (reference sequence). The CDR3 loop is CASSLAGGPNEQFF. CDR3 nucleotide sequence: TGTGCCAGCAGTTTAGCGGGGGGGCCAAATGAGCAGTTCTTC.

The chain has TRBV7-2 and TRBJ2-5; possibly TRBD1 for D (6 bases). This CDR3 is 15 amino acids long. Germline V lookup: CDR1 SGHTA, CDR2 FQGNSA. V gave up 4 bases and J gave up 3 bases, with 15 bases separating them. The CDR3 spells CASSSSGTWKETQYF. CDR3 in DNA: TGTGCCAGCAGCTCCTCCGGGACATGGAAAGAGACCCAGTACTTC.

The chain combines TRBV28 with TRBJ2-3; TRBD1 matches 9 bases. Trimming cost V 6 bases and J 3 bases; bases outside gene matches: 7. The germline V gene encodes CDR1 MDHEN and CDR2 SYDVKM. The CDR3 length is 15 residues. The CDR3 is CASSPGTGKTDTQYF. In nucleotides, the CDR3 is TGTGCCAGCAGCCCAGGGACAGGGAAGACAGATACGCAGTATTTT.

The CDR3 DNA reads TGTGCCAGCAGTGCCCTTAGGACTAGCGGGGGGGGCACAGATACGCAGTATTTT. It translates to CASSALRTSGGGTDTQYF. This sequence joins TRBV6-4 and TRBJ2-3, with 15 positions matching TRBD2. The germline CDR1 and CDR2 sequences are MRHNA and SNTAGT. The CDR3 loop spans 18 amino acids. With 4 bases clipped from V and 1 base from J, the junction kept 6 bases outside the gene matches.

The V gene is TRBV6-5, the J gene TRBJ1-1, with D possibly matching TRBD1 (6 bases). This CDR3 has 15 amino acids. CDR1 and CDR2 (germline): MNHEY, SVGAGI. V was clipped by 0 bases and J by 9 bases, with 17 bases between them. The CDR3 region is CASSYSSPPGAQAFF. CDR3 sequence (DNA): TGTGCCAGCAGTTACTCCTCCCCCCCAGGGGCGCAAGCTTTCTTT.

The rearrangement joins TRBV7-2 to TRBJ1-4; no firm D call. Trimming stripped 1 base from V and 7 bases from J, with 4 bases between. Germline V CDR1 and CDR2: SGHTA, FQGNSA. This CDR3 region has 12 residues. CDR3 nucleotide sequence: TGTGCCAGCAGCTTAGTCGGTGAAAAACTGTTTTTT. It encodes CASSLVGEKLFF. The full variable domain, with the rest looked up from reference TRBV7-2 and TRBJ1-4, is GAGVSQSPSNKVTEKGKDVELRCDPISGHTALYWYRQSLGQGLEFLIYFQGNSAPDKSGLPSDRFSAERTGGSVSTLTIQRTQQEDSAVYLCASSLVGEKLFFGSGTQLSVL.

V gene TRBV4-1 combines with J gene TRBJ2-3; the match to TRBD2 covers 14 bases. The germline V gene encodes CDR1 MGHRA and CDR2 YSYEKL. CDR3 length: 19 residues. J lost 0 bases, V lost 0 bases, and 5 bases had no gene match. This CDR3 is CASSQDRTSGGRSTDTQYF. CDR3 nucleotides: TGCGCCAGCAGCCAAGATCGGACTAGCGGGGGGAGAAGCACAGATACGCAGTATTTT.

The genes are TRBV9 and TRBJ1-4, with D possibly matching TRBD1 (5 bases). V gave up 4 bases and J gave up 5 bases, with 15 bases separating them. Germline assignment: CDR1 SGDLS and CDR2 YYNGEE. The CDR3 loop spans 15 amino acids. The CDR3 reads CASSRDSTLNEKLFF. The CDR3 DNA reads TGTGCCAGCAGCCGCGACAGTACCCTCAATGAAAAACTGTTTTTT.

The V and J genes are TRBV6-1 and TRBJ1-4, with D possibly matching TRBD1 (5 bases). Germline V gene data show CDR1 as MNHNS and CDR2 as SASEGT. V lost 1 base and J 5 bases, leaving 11 bases between the germline ends. The CDR3 has 15 amino acids. This CDR3 reads CASSEEQVLNEKLFF. For the CDR3, the DNA is TGTGCCAGCAGTGAAGAACAGGTCCTAAATGAAAAACTGTTTTTT.

The table lists this clone with a count of one. This rearrangement joins TRBV27 to TRBJ1-1; a weak D match, TRBD1 (5 bases). This CDR3 has 14 amino acids. The ends were cut back, 5 bases at V and 8 bases at J, with 18 bases in the middle. Germline V CDR1 and CDR2: MNHEY, SMNVEV (reference sequence). The CDR3: CASSPQGPGGEAFF. Here the CDR3 DNA reads TGTGCCAGCAGTCCCCAGGGCCCCGGGGGAGAAGCTTTCTTT.

In this sample, this clone turned up once. The V gene is TRBV13, the J gene TRBJ2-7; weak D call: TRBD2 (6 bases). V was pared by 1 base and J by 1 base, with 11 bases between. The CDR3 runs 15 residues. Germline values: CDR1 PRHDT, CDR2 FYEKMQ (reference sequence). CDR3 nucleotides: TGTGCCAGCAGCTTAGCCGGGACTGGGTCCTACGAGCAGTACTTC. Protein: CASSLAGTGSYEQYF.

The CDR3: CASSPDRQGTDTQYF. Here the CDR3 DNA reads TGTGCCAGCAGCCCTGACCGCCAGGGCACAGATACGCAGTATTTT. The J gene is TRBJ2-3, the V gene TRBV9; no reliable D call. V lost 4 bases and J 1 base, leaving 13 bases between the germline ends. CDR3 size: 15 residues. Per germline, CDR1 SGDLS and CDR2 YYNGEE.

The chain links TRBV28 to TRBJ1-1; tentative D call: TRBD1 (5 bases). The CDR3 consists of 14 residues. Germline lookup yields CDR1 MDHEN and CDR2 SYDVKM. Deletions cut 2 bases from V and 5 bases from J, with 12 bases between. The CDR3 protein is CASSLRGMRTEAFF. For the CDR3, the DNA is TGTGCCAGCAGTTTAAGGGGTATGAGGACTGAAGCTTTCTTT.